The TCR beta chain described here comes from a study of blood T cell repertoires in COVID-19. Study-wide context: Acute-phase and convalescent COVID-19 samples originated in the United States, Italy and Spain.

Clones were sequenced by immunoSEQ multiplex PCR, and TCRdb holds only the in-frame ones, with some missing. The table shows approximately 240,000 clones, with 65% to 85% occurring only once. This CDR3 comprises 13 residues. V was cut by 5 bases and J by 5 bases, with 13 bases left in between. The sequence derives from a woman between 25 and 40 years old who had recovered from COVID-19. Sequencing was carried out using peripheral blood. The V call is TRBV12-3 or TRBV12-4, the J call TRBJ2-7; D may be TRBD1 (6 bases). The CDR3 reads CASSPRDMDEQYF. CDR3 DNA sequence: TGTGCCAGCAGTCCCCGGGACATGGACGAGCAGTACTTC.